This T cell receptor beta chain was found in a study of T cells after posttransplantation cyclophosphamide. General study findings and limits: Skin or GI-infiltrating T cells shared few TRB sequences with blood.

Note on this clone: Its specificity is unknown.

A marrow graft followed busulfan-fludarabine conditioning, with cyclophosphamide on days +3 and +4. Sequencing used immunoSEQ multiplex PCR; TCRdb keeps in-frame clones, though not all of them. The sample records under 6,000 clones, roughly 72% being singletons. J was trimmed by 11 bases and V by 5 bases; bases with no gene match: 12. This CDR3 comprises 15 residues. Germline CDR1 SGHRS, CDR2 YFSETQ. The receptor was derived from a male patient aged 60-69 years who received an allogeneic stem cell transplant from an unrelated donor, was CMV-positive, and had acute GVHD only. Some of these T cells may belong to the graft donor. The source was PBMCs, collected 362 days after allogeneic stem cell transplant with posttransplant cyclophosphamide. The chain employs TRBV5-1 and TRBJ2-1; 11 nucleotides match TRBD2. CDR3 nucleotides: TGCGCCAGCAGTGCAGATTCTAGCGGGAGGACCAAGCAGTTCTTC. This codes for CASSADSSGRTKQFF.